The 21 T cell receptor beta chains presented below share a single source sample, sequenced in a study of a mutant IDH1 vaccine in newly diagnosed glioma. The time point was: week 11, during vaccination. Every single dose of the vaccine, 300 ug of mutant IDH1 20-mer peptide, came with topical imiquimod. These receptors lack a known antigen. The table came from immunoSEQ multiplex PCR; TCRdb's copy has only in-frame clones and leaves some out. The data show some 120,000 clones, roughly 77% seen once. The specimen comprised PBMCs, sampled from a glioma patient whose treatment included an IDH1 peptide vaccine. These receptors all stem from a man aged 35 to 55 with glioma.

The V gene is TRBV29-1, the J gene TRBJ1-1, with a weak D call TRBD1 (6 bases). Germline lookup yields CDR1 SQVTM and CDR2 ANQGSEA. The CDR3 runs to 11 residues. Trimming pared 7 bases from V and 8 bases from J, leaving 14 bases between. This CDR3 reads CSGKTGTEAFF. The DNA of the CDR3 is TGCAGCGGGAAAACAGGGACAGAAGCTTTCTTT.

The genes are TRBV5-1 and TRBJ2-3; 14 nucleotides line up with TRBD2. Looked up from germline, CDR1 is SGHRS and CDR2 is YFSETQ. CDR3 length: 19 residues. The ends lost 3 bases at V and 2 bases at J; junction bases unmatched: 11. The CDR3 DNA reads TGCGCCAGCAGCTCCGGACTAGCGGGAGGAGGGAGCCTCACAGATACGCAGTATTTT. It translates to CASSSGLAGGGSLTDTQYF. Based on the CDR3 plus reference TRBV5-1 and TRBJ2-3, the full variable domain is KAGVTQTPRYLIKTRGQQVTLSCSPISGHRSVSWYQQTPGQGLQFLFEYFSETQRNKGNFPGRFSGRQFSNSRSEMNVSTLELGDSALYLCASSSGLAGGGSLTDTQYFGPGTRLTVL.

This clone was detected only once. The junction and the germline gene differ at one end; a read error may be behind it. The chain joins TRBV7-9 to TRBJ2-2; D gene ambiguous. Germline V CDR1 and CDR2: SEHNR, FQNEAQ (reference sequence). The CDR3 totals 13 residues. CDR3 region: CASGLTDGFWLFF. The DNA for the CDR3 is TGTGCCAGCGGCTTAACGGACGGATTCTGGCTGTTTTTT.

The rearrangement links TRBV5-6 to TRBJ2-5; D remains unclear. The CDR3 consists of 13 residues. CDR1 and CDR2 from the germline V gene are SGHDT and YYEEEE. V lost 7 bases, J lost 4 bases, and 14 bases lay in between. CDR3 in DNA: TGTGCCAGCCGCGTTAAGCCCGGAGAGACCCAGTACTTC. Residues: CASRVKPGETQYF.

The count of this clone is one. The CDR3 spells CASSFRTGTVPYEQYF. CDR3 bases: TGTGCCAGCAGCTTTCGGACCGGGACAGTCCCCTACGAGCAGTACTTC. The chain is built from TRBV11-1 and TRBJ2-7, with 7 bases aligning to TRBD1. Trimming at V came to 3 bases and at J to 2 bases, leaving 10 bases not matched to a gene. This CDR3 has 16 amino acids. Germline loops: CDR1 SGHAT, CDR2 FQDESV (reference sequence). Drawing the rest from reference TRBV11-1 and TRBJ2-7, the complete variable domain is EAEVAQSPRYKITEKSQAVAFWCDPISGHATLYWYRQILGQGPELLVQFQDESVVDDSQLPKDRFSAERLKGVDSTLKIQPAELGDSAMYLCASSFRTGTVPYEQYFGPGTRLTVT.

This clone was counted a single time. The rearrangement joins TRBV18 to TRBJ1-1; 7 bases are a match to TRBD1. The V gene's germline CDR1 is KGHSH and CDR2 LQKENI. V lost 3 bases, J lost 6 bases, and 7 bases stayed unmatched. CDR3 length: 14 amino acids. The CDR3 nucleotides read TGTGCCAGCTCACCGGGGACAGCGGGGGCTGAAGCTTTCTTT. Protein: CASSPGTAGAEAFF.

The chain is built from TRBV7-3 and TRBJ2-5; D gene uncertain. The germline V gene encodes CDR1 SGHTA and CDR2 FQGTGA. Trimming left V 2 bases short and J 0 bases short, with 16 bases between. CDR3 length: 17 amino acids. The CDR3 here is CASSLLAPHQYQETQYF. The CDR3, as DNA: TGTGCCAGCAGCTTATTAGCCCCTCATCAGTACCAAGAGACCCAGTACTTC.

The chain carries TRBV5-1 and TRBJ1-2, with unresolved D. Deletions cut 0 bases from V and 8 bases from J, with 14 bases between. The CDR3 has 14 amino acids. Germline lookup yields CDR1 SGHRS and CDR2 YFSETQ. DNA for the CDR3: TGCGCCAGCAGCTTGGGGGCGGATTCGGGAGGCTACACCTTC. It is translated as CASSLGADSGGYTF. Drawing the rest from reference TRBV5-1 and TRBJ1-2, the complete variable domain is KAGVTQTPRYLIKTRGQQVTLSCSPISGHRSVSWYQQTPGQGLQFLFEYFSETQRNKGNFPGRFSGRQFSNSRSEMNVSTLELGDSALYLCASSLGADSGGYTFGSGTRLTVV.

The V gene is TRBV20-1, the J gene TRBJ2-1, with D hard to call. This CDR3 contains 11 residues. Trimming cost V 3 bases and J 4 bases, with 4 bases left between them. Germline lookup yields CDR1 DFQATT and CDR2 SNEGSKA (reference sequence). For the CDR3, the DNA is TGCAGTGCTAGCCTTTACAATGAGCAGTTCTTC. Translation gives CSASLYNEQFF.

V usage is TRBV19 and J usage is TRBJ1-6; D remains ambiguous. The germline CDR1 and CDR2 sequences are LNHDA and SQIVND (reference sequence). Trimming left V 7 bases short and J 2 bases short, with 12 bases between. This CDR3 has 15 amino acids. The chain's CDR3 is CASNSRTPYNSPLHF. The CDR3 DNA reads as TGTGCCAGTAATTCCCGGACCCCCTATAATTCACCCCTCCACTTT.

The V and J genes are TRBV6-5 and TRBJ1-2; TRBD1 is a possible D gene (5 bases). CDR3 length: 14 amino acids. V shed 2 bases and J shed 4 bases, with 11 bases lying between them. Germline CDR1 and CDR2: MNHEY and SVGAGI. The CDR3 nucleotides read TGTGCCAGCAGTTACAGACAGAGCACCTATGGCTACACCTTC. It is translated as CASSYRQSTYGYTF.

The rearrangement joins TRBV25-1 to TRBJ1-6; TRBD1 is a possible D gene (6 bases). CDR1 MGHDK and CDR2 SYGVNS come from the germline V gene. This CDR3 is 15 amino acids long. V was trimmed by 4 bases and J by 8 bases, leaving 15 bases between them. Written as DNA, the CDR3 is TGTGCCAGCAGTGGTCCAGGGGTGATTGATTCACCCCTCCACTTT. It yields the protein CASSGPGVIDSPLHF.

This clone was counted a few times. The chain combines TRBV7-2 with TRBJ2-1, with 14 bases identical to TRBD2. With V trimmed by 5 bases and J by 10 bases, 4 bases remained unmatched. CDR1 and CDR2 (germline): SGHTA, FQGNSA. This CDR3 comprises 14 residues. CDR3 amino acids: CASSRTSGGLEQFF. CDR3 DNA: TGTGCCAGCAGCCGGACTAGCGGGGGGCTGGAGCAGTTCTTC.

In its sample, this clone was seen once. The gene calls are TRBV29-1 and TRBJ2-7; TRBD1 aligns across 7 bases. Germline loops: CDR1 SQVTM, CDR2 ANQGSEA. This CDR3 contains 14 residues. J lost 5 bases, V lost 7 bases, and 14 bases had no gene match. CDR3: CSASTGTVSDEQYF. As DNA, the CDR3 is TGCAGCGCTAGCACCGGGACAGTTTCGGACGAGCAGTACTTC.

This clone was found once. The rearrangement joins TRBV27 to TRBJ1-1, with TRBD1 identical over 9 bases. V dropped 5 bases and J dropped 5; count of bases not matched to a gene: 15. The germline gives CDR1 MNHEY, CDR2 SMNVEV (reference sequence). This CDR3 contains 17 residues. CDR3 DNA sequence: TGTGCCAGCAGTGTAGATCCCCCACAGGGGGCGTTGACTGAAGCTTTCTTT. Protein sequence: CASSVDPPQGALTEAFF.

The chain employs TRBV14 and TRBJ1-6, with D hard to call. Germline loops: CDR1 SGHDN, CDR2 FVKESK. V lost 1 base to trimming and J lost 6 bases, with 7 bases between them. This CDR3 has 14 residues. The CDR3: CASSQAGLNSPLHF. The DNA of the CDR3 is TGTGCCAGCAGCCAAGCAGGACTTAATTCACCCCTCCACTTT.

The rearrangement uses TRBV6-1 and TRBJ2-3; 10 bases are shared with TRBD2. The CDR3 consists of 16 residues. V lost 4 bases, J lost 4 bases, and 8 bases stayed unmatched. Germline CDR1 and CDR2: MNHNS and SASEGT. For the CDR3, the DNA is TGTGCCAGCAGTGGACGCCTAGCGGGAGCTGCAGATACGCAGTATTTT. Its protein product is CASSGRLAGAADTQYF.

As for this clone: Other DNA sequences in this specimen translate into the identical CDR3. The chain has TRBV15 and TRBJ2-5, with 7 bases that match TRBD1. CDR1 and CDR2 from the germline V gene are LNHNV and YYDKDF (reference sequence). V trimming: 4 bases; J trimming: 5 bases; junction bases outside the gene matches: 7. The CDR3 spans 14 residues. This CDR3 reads CATSTRQGGETQYF. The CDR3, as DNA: TGTGCCACCAGCACACGACAGGGCGGGGAGACCCAGTACTTC.

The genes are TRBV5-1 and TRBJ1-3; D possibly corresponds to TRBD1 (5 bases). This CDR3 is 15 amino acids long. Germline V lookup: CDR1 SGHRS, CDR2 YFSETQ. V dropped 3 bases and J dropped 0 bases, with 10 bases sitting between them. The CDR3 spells CASSYSGLSGNTIYF. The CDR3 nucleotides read TGCGCCAGCAGCTATTCAGGGCTCTCTGGAAACACCATATATTTT.

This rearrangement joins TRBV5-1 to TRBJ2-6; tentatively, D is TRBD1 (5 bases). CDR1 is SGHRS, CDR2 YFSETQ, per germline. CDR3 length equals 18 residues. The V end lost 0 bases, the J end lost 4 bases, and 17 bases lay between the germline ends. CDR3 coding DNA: TGCGCCAGCAGCTTGGCAGGTCAGGGCAAGAAAGGGGCCAACGTCCTGACTTTC. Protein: CASSLAGQGKKGANVLTF. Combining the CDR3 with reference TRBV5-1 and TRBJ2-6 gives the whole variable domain KAGVTQTPRYLIKTRGQQVTLSCSPISGHRSVSWYQQTPGQGLQFLFEYFSETQRNKGNFPGRFSGRQFSNSRSEMNVSTLELGDSALYLCASSLAGQGKKGANVLTFGAGSRLTVL.

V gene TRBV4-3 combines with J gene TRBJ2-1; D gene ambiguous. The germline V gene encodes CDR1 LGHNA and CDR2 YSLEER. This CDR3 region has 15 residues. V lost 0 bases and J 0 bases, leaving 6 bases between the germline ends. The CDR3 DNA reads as TGCGCCAGCAGCCAAGATCATAGCTCCTACAATGAGCAGTTCTTC. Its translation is CASSQDHSSYNEQFF.